This T cell receptor (beta chain) was identified in a study of blood T cell repertoires in COVID-19. In the original processing: Counts of nucleated cells, estimated from reference gene primer amplification, were obtained. This table comes from immunoSEQ multiplex PCR, and its TCRdb copy is limited to in-frame clones, with some not included. V, J and clone size are those of that table, while D and trimming were read from the DNA. The data show 250,000 to 350,000 clones, 85% to 90% seen once. The clonotype comes from a woman between 25 and 40 years old with COVID-19, enrolled during active disease. Sequencing was done on a sample of peripheral blood.

The CDR3, as DNA: TGCAGCGTGATGACAGGGGGTGGAAACACCATATATTTT. It translates to CSVMTGGGNTIYF. The chain links TRBV29-1 to TRBJ1-3; TRBD1 aligns across 9 bases. Germline V gene lookup returns CDR1 SQVTM and CDR2 ANQGSEA. V lost 6 bases to trimming and J lost 3 bases; unmatched junction nucleotides: 3. The CDR3 length is 13 residues.